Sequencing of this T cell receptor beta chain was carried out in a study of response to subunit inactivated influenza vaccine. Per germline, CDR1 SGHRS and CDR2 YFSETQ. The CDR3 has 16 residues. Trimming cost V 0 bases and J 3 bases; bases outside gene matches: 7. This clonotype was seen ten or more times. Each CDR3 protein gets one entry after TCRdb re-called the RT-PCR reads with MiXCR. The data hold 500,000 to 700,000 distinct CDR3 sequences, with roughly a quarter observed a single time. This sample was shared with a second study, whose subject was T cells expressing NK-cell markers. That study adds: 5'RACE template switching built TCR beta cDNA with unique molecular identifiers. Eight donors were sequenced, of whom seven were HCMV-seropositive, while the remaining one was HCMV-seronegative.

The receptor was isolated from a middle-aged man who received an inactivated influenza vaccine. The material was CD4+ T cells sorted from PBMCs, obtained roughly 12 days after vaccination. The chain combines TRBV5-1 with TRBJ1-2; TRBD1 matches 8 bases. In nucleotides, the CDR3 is TGCGCCAGCAGCTTGGTCTCAGGGGGCCATGACTATGGCTACACCTTC. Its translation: CASSLVSGGHDYGYTF.